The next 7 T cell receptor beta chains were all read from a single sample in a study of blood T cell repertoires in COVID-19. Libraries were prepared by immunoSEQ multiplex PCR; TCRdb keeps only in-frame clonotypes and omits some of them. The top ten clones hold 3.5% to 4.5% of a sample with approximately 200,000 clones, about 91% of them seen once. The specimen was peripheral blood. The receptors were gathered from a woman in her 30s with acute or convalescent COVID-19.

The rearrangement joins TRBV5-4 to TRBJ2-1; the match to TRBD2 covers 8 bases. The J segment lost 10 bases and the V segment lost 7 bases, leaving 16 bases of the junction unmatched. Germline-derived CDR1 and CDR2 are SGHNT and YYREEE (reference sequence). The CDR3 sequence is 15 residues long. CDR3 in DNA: TGTGCCAGCGGCGCGGGAGGCAAAAGCCGCTGGGAGCAGTTCTTC. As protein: CASGAGGKSRWEQFF. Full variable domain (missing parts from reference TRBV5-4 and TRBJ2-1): ETGVTQSPTHLIKTRGQQVTLRCSSQSGHNTVSWYQQALGQGPQFIFQYYREEENGRGNFPPRFSGLQFPNYSSELNVNALELDDSALYLCASGAGGKSRWEQFFGPGTRLTVL.

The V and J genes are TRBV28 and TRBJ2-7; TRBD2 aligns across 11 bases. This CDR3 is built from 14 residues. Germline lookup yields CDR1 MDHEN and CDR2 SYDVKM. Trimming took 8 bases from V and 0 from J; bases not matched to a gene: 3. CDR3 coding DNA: TGTGCCAGCGGAACTAGCGGGAGCTCCTACGAGCAGTACTTC. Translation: CASGTSGSSYEQYF.

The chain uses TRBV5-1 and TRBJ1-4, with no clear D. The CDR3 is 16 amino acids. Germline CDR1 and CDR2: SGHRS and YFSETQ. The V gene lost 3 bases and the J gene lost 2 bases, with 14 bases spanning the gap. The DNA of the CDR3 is TGCGCCAGCAGCTCAGCCAAGGAAGCGACTAATGAAAAACTGTTTTTT. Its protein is CASSSAKEATNEKLFF. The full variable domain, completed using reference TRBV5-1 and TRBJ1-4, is KAGVTQTPRYLIKTRGQQVTLSCSPISGHRSVSWYQQTPGQGLQFLFEYFSETQRNKGNFPGRFSGRQFSNSRSEMNVSTLELGDSALYLCASSSAKEATNEKLFFGSGTQLSVL.

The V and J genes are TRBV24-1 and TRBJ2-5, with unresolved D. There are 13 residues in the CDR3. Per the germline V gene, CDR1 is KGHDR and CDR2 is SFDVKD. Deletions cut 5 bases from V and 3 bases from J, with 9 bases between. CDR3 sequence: CATSVGTEETQYF. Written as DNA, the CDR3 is TGTGCCACCAGTGTTGGTACGGAAGAGACCCAGTACTTC.

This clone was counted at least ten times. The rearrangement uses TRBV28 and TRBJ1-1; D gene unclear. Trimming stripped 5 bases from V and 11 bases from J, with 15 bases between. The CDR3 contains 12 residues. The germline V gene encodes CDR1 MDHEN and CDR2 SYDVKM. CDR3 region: CASSGIDNYAFF. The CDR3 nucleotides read TGTGCCAGCAGTGGTATCGACAATTATGCTTTCTTT.

CDR3 DNA sequence: TGTGCCAGCAGGGCTAGTTCCCATTACAATGAGCAGTTCTTC. It yields the protein CASRASSHYNEQFF. The chain carries TRBV2 and TRBJ2-1; no firm D call. Germline V gene sequence: CDR1 SNHLY, CDR2 FYNNEI. The V gene lost 6 bases and the J gene lost 4 bases, with 13 bases spanning the gap. The CDR3 totals 14 residues.

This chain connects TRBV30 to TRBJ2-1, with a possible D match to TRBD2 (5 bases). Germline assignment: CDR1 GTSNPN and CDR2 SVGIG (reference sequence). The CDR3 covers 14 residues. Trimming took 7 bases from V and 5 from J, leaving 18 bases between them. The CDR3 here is CALGFEGTHNEQFF. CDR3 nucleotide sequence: TGTGCCTTGGGGTTTGAGGGCACCCACAATGAGCAGTTCTTC.